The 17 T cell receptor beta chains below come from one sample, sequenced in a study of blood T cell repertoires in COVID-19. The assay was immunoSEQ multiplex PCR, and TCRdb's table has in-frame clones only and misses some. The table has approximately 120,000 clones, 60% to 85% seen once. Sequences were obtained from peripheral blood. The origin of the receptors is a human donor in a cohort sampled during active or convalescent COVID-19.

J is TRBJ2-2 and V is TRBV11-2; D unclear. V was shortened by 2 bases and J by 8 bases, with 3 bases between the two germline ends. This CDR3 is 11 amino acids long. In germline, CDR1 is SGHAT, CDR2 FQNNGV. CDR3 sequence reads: CASSLLGELFF. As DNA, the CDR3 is TGTGCCAGCAGCTTACTTGGGGAGCTGTTTTTT.

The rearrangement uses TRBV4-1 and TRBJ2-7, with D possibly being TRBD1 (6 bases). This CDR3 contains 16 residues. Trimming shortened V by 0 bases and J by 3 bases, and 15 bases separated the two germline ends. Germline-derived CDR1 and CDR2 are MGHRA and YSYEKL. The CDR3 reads CASSQDVMQGNYEQYF. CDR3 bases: TGCGCCAGCAGCCAAGATGTTATGCAGGGGAACTACGAGCAGTACTTC.

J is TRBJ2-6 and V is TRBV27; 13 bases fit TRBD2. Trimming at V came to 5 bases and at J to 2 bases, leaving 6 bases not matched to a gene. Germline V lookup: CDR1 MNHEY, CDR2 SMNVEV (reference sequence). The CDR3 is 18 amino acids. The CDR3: CASSPRTSGSAGANVLTF. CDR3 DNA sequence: TGTGCCAGCAGTCCCCGGACTAGCGGGAGTGCTGGGGCCAACGTCCTGACTTTC.

This chain's CDR3 is CASGLVVGPADYGYTF. The CDR3 coding sequence is TGTGCTAGTGGTTTGGTTGTGGGGCCTGCGGACTATGGCTACACCTTC. The chain uses TRBV12-5 and TRBJ1-2, with a tentative D call TRBD1 (5 bases). The CDR3 totals 16 residues. V lost 0 bases, J lost 3 bases, and 14 bases lay in between. The germline V gene encodes CDR1 LGHNT and CDR2 FRNRAP. The full variable domain, completed using reference TRBV12-5 and TRBJ1-2, is DARVTQTPRHKVTEMGQEVTMRCQPILGHNTVFWYRQTMMQGLELLAYFRNRAPLDDSGMPKDRFSAEMPDATLATLKIQPSEPRDSAVYFCASGLVVGPADYGYTFGSGTRLTVV.

The CDR3 bases are TGTGCCACCAGTAAGGTAGCGTTCTACGAGCAGTACTTC. The encoded protein is CATSKVAFYEQYF. The chain is built from TRBV24-1 and TRBJ2-7, with a possible D match to TRBD2 (5 bases). Germline-derived CDR1 and CDR2 are KGHDR and SFDVKD. There are 13 residues in the CDR3. Trimming removed 6 bases from V and 3 bases from J, with 11 bases in between.

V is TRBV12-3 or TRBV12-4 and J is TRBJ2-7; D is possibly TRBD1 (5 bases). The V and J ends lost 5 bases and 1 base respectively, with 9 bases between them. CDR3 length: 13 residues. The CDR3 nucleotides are TGTGCCAGCAGTCCACAGGTTTCCTACGAGCAGTACTTC. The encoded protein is CASSPQVSYEQYF.

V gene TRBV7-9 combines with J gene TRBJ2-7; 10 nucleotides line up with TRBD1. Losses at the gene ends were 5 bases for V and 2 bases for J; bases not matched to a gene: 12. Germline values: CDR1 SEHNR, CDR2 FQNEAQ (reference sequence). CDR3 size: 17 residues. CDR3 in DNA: TGTGCCAGCAGCGGCGGGACAGGGGTTCCCTCCACCTACGAGCAGTACTTC. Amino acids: CASSGGTGVPSTYEQYF.

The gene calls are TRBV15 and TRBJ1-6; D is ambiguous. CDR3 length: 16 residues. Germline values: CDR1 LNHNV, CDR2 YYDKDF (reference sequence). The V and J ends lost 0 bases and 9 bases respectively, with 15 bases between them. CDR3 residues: CATSRDMGFEGSPLHF. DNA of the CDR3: TGTGCCACCAGCAGAGATATGGGGTTTGAGGGTTCACCCCTCCACTTT.

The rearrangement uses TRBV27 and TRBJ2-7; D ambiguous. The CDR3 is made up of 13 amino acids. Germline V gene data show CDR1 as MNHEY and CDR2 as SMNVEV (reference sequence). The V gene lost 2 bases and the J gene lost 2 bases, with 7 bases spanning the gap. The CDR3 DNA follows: TGTGCCAGCAGTTTAGGCAGTGCCTACGAGCAGTACTTC. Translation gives CASSLGSAYEQYF.

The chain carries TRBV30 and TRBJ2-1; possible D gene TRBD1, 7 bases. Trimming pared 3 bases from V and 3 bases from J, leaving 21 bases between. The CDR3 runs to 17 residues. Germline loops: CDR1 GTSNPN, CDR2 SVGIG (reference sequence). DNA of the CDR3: TGTGCCTGGAGCGCCCAGGGGGGAGGACAGAGCTACAATGAGCAGTTCTTC. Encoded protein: CAWSAQGGGQSYNEQFF.

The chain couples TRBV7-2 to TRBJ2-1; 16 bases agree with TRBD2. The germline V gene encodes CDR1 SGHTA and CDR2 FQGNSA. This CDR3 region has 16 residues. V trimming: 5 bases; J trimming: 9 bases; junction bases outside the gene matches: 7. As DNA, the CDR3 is TGTGCCAGCAGCGCGAAGGGACTAGCGGGAGGGGCTGAGCAGTTCTTC. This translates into CASSAKGLAGGAEQFF.

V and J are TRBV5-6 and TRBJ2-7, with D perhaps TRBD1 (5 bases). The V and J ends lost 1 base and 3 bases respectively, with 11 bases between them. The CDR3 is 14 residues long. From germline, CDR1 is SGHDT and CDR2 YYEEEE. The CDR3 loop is CASSLLGAIYEQYF. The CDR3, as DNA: TGTGCCAGCAGCTTGCTTGGGGCTATCTACGAGCAGTACTTC.

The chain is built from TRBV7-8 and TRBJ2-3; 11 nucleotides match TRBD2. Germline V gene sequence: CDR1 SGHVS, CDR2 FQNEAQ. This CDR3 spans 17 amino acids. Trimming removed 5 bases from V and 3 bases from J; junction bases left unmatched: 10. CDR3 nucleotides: TGTGCCAGCAGCGTTATTAGCGGGGGGGTAAGGACAGATACGCAGTATTTT. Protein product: CASSVISGGVRTDTQYF.

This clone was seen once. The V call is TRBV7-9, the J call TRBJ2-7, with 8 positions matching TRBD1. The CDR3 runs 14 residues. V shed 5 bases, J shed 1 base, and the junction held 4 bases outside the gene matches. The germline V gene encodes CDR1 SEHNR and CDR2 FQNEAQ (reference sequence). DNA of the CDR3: TGTGCCAGCAGCCGGGGACAGGATTCCTACGAGCAGTACTTC. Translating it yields CASSRGQDSYEQYF.

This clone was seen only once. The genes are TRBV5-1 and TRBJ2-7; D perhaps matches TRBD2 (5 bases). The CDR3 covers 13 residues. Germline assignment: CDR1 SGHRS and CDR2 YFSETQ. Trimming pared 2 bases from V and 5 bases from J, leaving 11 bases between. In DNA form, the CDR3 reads TGCGCCAGCAGCTTTGGACTCAGCAACGAGCAGTACTTC. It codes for CASSFGLSNEQYF.

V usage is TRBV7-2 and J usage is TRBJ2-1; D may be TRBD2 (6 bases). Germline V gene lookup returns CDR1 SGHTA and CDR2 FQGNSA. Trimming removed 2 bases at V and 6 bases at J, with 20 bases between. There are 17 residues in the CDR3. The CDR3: CASSLQAGRRGSNEQFF. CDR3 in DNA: TGTGCCAGCAGCTTACAGGCGGGAAGAAGAGGGTCCAATGAGCAGTTCTTC. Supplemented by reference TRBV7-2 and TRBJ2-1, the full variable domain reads GAGVSQSPSNKVTEKGKDVELRCDPISGHTALYWYRQSLGQGLEFLIYFQGNSAPDKSGLPSDRFSAERTGGSVSTLTIQRTQQEDSAVYLCASSLQAGRRGSNEQFFGPGTRLTVL.

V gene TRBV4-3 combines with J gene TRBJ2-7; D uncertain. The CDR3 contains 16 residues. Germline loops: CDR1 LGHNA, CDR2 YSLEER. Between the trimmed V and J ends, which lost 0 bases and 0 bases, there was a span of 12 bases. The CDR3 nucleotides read TGCGCCAGCAGCCAAGAAATAACGCGGAACTCCTACGAGCAGTACTTC. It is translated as CASSQEITRNSYEQYF.